The 5 T cell receptor beta chains in this list originate from one sample, sequenced in a study of blood T cells in healthy people across ages. Primed by a sample-barcoded 5' primer and a J-beta primer mix, a second PCR proceeded for roughly 6 to 12 cycles. Each CDR3 protein gets one entry after TCRdb re-called the 5' RACE reads with MiXCR. The table has about 1.4 million distinct CDR3 sequences, approximately 60% seen once; the top ten hold roughly 7%. Sequenced input: blood. The receptors shown here come from a man aged 18 to 35 in good health.

The J gene is TRBJ2-3, the V gene TRBV10-2, with TRBD1 matching 8 bases. Germline V CDR1 and CDR2: WSHSY, SAAADI. The junction had 6 bases not matched to a gene; V was cut back by 2 bases and J by 2 bases. The CDR3 runs to 16 residues. CDR3 loop: CASSEVDRENTDTQYF. As DNA, the CDR3 is TGCGCCAGCAGTGAGGTGGACAGGGAAAACACAGATACGCAGTATTTT.

The table lists this clonotype with a few counts. V and J are TRBV20-1 and TRBJ1-3; D gene ambiguous. The CDR3 is made up of 14 amino acids. V lost 1 base, J lost 0 bases, and 7 bases lay in between. In germline, CDR1 is DFQATT, CDR2 SNEGSKA (reference sequence). The CDR3 is CSARAESSGNTIYF. The CDR3 bases are TGCAGTGCTAGAGCAGAGAGCTCTGGAAACACCATATATTTT.

The J gene is TRBJ2-2, the V gene TRBV7-2, with 14 positions matching TRBD2. With 6 bases clipped from V and 2 bases from J, the junction kept 14 bases outside the gene matches. There are 20 residues in the CDR3. The germline gives CDR1 SGHTA, CDR2 FQGNSA. The CDR3 loop is CASSFRTSGGISRNTGELFF. The CDR3 region has the DNA TGTGCCAGCAGTTTCAGGACTAGCGGGGGGATCTCGCGAAACACCGGGGAGCTGTTTTTT.

Of note for this clonotype: A read error may account for a junction end that differs from germline. The CDR3 sequence is CASIVADMQYF. The CDR3 nucleotides are TGTGCCAGCATCGTTGCAGATATGCAGTATTTT. This chain uses TRBV25-1 with TRBJ2-3; D call uncertain. CDR3 size: 11 residues. Looked up from germline, CDR1 is MGHDK and CDR2 is SYGVNS. The full variable domain, with the rest looked up from reference TRBV25-1 and TRBJ2-3, is EADIYQTPRYLVIGTGKKITLECSQTMGHDKMYWYQQDPGMELHLIHYSYGVNSTEKGDLSSESTVSRIRTEHFPLTLESARPSHTSQYLCASIVADMQYFGPGTRLTVL.

This clonotype has more than one count but fewer than ten. The genes are TRBV10-3 and TRBJ2-1; 12 bases line up with TRBD2. Per germline, CDR1 ENHRY and CDR2 SYGVKD. There are 15 residues in the CDR3. The V and J ends lost 3 bases and 9 bases, in that order; junction bases with no gene match: 6. This chain's CDR3 is CAISDGLAGGSEQFF. The CDR3 coding sequence is TGTGCCATCAGTGACGGTCTAGCGGGAGGGAGTGAGCAGTTCTTC.